The 26 T cell receptor beta chains given below trace back to one sample, sequenced in a study of cytomegalovirus exposure and HLA in healthy donors. 13 Jbeta primers and 60 Vbeta primers were used for the PCR. Using immunoSEQ multiplex PCR, the repertoire was profiled, and TCRdb retains in-frame clones only, with some absent. The repertoire holds some 150,000 clones, with around 84% as singletons. The material sequenced was PBMCs. The receptors were sampled from a woman aged 18 to 35 in good health and CMV-seronegative.

The genes are TRBV7-9 and TRBJ2-7; a weak D match, TRBD2 (6 bases). Germline CDR1 SEHNR, CDR2 FQNEAQ (reference sequence). V gave up 1 base and J gave up 3 bases, with 13 bases separating them. The CDR3 sequence is 15 residues long. CDR3 DNA sequence: TGTGCCAGCAGCTTAGGGGTAGGGAGGATCTACGAGCAGTACTTC. This gives the protein CASSLGVGRIYEQYF. Full variable domain (rest looked up from reference TRBV7-9 and TRBJ2-7): DTGVSQNPRHKITKRGQNVTFRCDPISEHNRLYWYRQTLGQGPEFLTYFQNEAQLEKSRLLSDRFSAERPKGSFSTLEIQRTEQGDSAMYLCASSLGVGRIYEQYFGPGTRLTVT.

This CDR3 is CASSLPTGGEETQYF. CDR3 in DNA: TGTGCCAGCAGCCTCCCGACAGGGGGCGAAGAGACCCAGTACTTC. The V gene is TRBV5-6, the J gene TRBJ2-5; 10 bases line up with TRBD1. The CDR3 length is 15 residues. Losses at the gene ends were 4 bases for V and 3 bases for J; bases not matched to a gene: 6. CDR1 SGHDT and CDR2 YYEEEE come from the germline V gene.

This chain connects TRBV18 to TRBJ1-1; 8 nucleotides align to TRBD1. CDR1 and CDR2 from the germline V gene are KGHSH and LQKENI. Trimming removed 1 base from V and 5 bases from J; junction bases left unmatched: 9. The CDR3 length is 16 residues. In DNA, the CDR3 is TGTGCCAGCTCACCACGGCAGGGGGCGCGGGGAACTGAAGCTTTCTTT. Translated: CASSPRQGARGTEAFF. The full variable domain, completed using reference TRBV18 and TRBJ1-1, is NAGVMQNPRHLVRRRGQEARLRCSPMKGHSHVYWYRQLPEEGLKFMVYLQKENIIDESGMPKERFSAEFPKEGPSILRIQQVVRGDSAAYFCASSPRQGARGTEAFFGQGTRLTVV.

V gene TRBV28 combines with J gene TRBJ1-2; D not resolved. The CDR3 is 11 residues long. Trimming cost V 6 bases and J 6 bases, with 8 bases left between them. CDR1 MDHEN and CDR2 SYDVKM come from the germline V gene. The CDR3 DNA follows: TGTGCCAGCAGCAGGAGGGATGGCTACACCTTC. This translates into CASSRRDGYTF.

The chain joins TRBV2 to TRBJ1-2; 7 positions match TRBD1. CDR1 SNHLY and CDR2 FYNNEI come from the germline V gene. CDR3 length equals 13 residues. V lost 6 bases and J lost 6; bases outside the gene matches: 7. The CDR3 DNA reads TGTGCCAGCAGCCTAACAGGGGATGATGGCTACACCTTC. Translation gives CASSLTGDDGYTF.

The sample holds a few counts of this clone. This chain connects TRBV6-6 to TRBJ1-1; no clear D. Per germline, CDR1 MNHNY and CDR2 SVGAGI (reference sequence). V was pared by 2 bases and J by 6 bases, with 4 bases between. The CDR3 runs to 11 residues. Here the CDR3 DNA reads TGTGCCAGCAGTTACCCCGCTGAAGCTTTCTTT. Its protein is CASSYPAEAFF.

The chain couples TRBV6-6 to TRBJ2-3, with 9 bases identical to TRBD1. CDR1 is MNHNY and CDR2 is SVGAGI in the germline V gene (reference sequence). The trim removed 6 bases at V and 4 bases at J, leaving 11 bases unmatched. This CDR3 spans 16 amino acids. CDR3 in DNA: TGTGCCAGCAGCTCGGACAGGGGATCTTCCCCAGATACGCAGTATTTT. Its protein is CASSSDRGSSPDTQYF.

The chain uses TRBV9 and TRBJ1-3; no clear D gene. There are 13 residues in the CDR3. V was pared by 4 bases and J by 7 bases, with 12 bases between. Germline assignment: CDR1 SGDLS and CDR2 YYNGEE. The CDR3 DNA follows: TGTGCCAGCAGCAAACAGTCGTCGAACACCATATATTTT. It encodes CASSKQSSNTIYF.

V and J are TRBV28 and TRBJ1-6; 7 nucleotides align to TRBD1. CDR3 size: 17 residues. V shed 6 bases, J shed 1 base, and the junction held 9 bases outside the gene matches. Looked up from germline, CDR1 is MDHEN and CDR2 is SYDVKM. DNA of the CDR3: TGTGCCAGCAGCGACGGACAGGCAGGGTCCTATAATTCACCCCTCCACTTT. As protein: CASSDGQAGSYNSPLHF.

The chain combines TRBV25-1 with TRBJ2-1, with D possibly matching TRBD2 (6 bases). The V gene lost 8 bases and the J gene lost 4 bases, with 9 bases spanning the gap. Germline V gene sequence: CDR1 MGHDK, CDR2 SYGVNS. This CDR3 is built from 12 residues. The CDR3 region is CASGDSYNEQFF. CDR3 bases: TGTGCCAGCGGGGACTCGTACAATGAGCAGTTCTTC.

The J gene is TRBJ2-1, the V gene TRBV4-2; the match to TRBD2 covers 7 bases. Germline CDR1 reads LGHNA; CDR2 reads YNFKEQ. V gave up 3 bases and J gave up 9 bases; unmatched junction bases: 8. CDR3 length equals 14 residues. The CDR3 protein is CASSQMRELGEQFF. CDR3 nucleotides: TGTGCCAGCAGCCAGATGCGGGAGTTAGGTGAGCAGTTCTTC.

The chain uses TRBV7-2 and TRBJ2-7; the match to TRBD1 covers 10 bases. The CDR3 totals 13 residues. Germline-derived CDR1 and CDR2 are SGHTA and FQGNSA. The J segment lost 5 bases and the V segment lost 3 bases, leaving 1 base of the junction unmatched. CDR3 coding DNA: TGTGCCAGCAGCTTTGGGACAGGGGACGAGCAGTACTTC. Encoded protein: CASSFGTGDEQYF. Using reference TRBV7-2 and TRBJ2-7 for the parts outside the CDR3, the full variable domain is GAGVSQSPSNKVTEKGKDVELRCDPISGHTALYWYRQSLGQGLEFLIYFQGNSAPDKSGLPSDRFSAERTGGSVSTLTIQRTQQEDSAVYLCASSFGTGDEQYFGPGTRLTVT.

V gene TRBV4-2 combines with J gene TRBJ2-5; 9 nucleotides match TRBD1. The end of the DNA aligns better with TRBJ2-7, so the J call may be wrong. CDR1 and CDR2 (germline): LGHNA, YNFKEQ. This CDR3 has 15 residues. DNA of the CDR3: TGTGCCAGCAGCCTTCCGGGACAGGGTACCGACGAGCAGTACTTC. Protein sequence: CASSLPGQGTDEQYF.

This sequence joins TRBV11-2 and TRBJ2-3; TRBD2 matches at 7 bases. V trimming: 3 bases; J trimming: 5 bases; junction bases outside the gene matches: 11. CDR1 is SGHAT and CDR2 is FQNNGV in the germline V gene. The CDR3 is 16 residues long. The CDR3 is CASSFLGGAGRDTQYF. The CDR3 region has the DNA TGTGCCAGCAGCTTTCTGGGCGGAGCGGGAAGAGATACGCAGTATTTT.

The table lists this clone with a few counts. This chain connects TRBV2 to TRBJ2-7; D uncertain. V lost 2 bases and J 3 bases, leaving 2 bases between the germline ends. CDR3 length: 11 residues. Germline assignment: CDR1 SNHLY and CDR2 FYNNEI. CDR3 region: CASSEYYEQYF. For the CDR3, the DNA is TGTGCCAGCAGTGAATACTACGAGCAGTACTTC.

This clone was counted once. The chain joins TRBV30 to TRBJ1-1, with 7 bases that match TRBD1. Germline V lookup: CDR1 GTSNPN, CDR2 SVGIG (reference sequence). This CDR3 region has 13 residues. V shed 5 bases, J shed 3 bases, and the junction held 6 bases outside the gene matches. CDR3 region: CAWGPDRDTEAFF. The CDR3 region has the DNA TGTGCCTGGGGCCCAGACAGGGACACTGAAGCTTTCTTT.

The V call is TRBV28, the J call TRBJ1-2; 8 bases are a match to TRBD1. The germline CDR1 and CDR2 sequences are MDHEN and SYDVKM. The trim removed 1 base at V and 4 bases at J, leaving 2 bases unmatched. The CDR3 is 14 residues long. The CDR3 loop is CASSLSGGGYGYTF. The CDR3 DNA reads TGTGCCAGCAGTTTATCAGGGGGCGGCTATGGCTACACCTTC.

The genes are TRBV5-1 and TRBJ1-4; D call uncertain. Germline V gives CDR1 SGHRS, CDR2 YFSETQ. V lost 0 bases to trimming and J lost 7 bases, with 10 bases between them. This CDR3 spans 14 amino acids. For the CDR3, the DNA is TGCGCCAGCAGCTTGGCTGTTCCCGTTGAAAAACTGTTTTTT. Protein sequence: CASSLAVPVEKLFF.

J is TRBJ2-3 and V is TRBV4-2; D might be TRBD2 (6 bases). Trimming removed 1 base from V and 8 bases from J, with 19 bases in between. The CDR3 extends over 16 amino acids. In germline, CDR1 is LGHNA, CDR2 YNFKEQ. The CDR3 region is CASSQVGDSYFLTQYF. The CDR3 nucleotides read TGTGCCAGCAGCCAAGTGGGGGACTCCTATTTCCTTACGCAGTATTTT.

The V and J genes are TRBV11-2 and TRBJ2-3; D is perhaps TRBD1 (5 bases). V was pared by 0 bases and J by 6 bases, with 22 bases between. The CDR3 spans 18 residues. The V gene's germline CDR1 is SGHAT and CDR2 FQNNGV. The CDR3 DNA sequence: TGTGCCAGCAGCTTAGATCAGTGGGGTGGGGCCCCCGGGGATACGCAGTATTTT. Residues: CASSLDQWGGAPGDTQYF.

V usage is TRBV28 and J usage is TRBJ2-1; TRBD1 aligns across 7 bases. V trimming: 9 bases; J trimming: 7 bases; junction bases outside the gene matches: 12. In germline, CDR1 is MDHEN, CDR2 SYDVKM. The CDR3 extends over 14 amino acids. CDR3 protein: CASIGGQWGNEQFF. The CDR3 nucleotides are TGTGCCAGTATTGGGGGACAGTGGGGTAATGAGCAGTTCTTC.

This clone showed up just once. CDR3 sequence (DNA): TGTGCCTGGATGGGACTAGCGGGGGGTTACCAAGAGACCCAGTACTTC. This encodes CAWMGLAGGYQETQYF. The rearrangement joins TRBV30 to TRBJ2-5; TRBD2 agrees at 15 bases. Per germline, CDR1 GTSNPN and CDR2 SVGIG (reference sequence). The CDR3 runs 16 residues. Trimming cost V 4 bases and J 0 bases; bases outside gene matches: 3.

This chain uses TRBV6-6 with TRBJ1-6; TRBD1 is a possible D gene (5 bases). CDR3 length: 14 amino acids. Trimming shortened V by 2 bases and J by 10 bases, and 12 bases separated the two germline ends. Germline V gene lookup returns CDR1 MNHNY and CDR2 SVGAGI (reference sequence). DNA for the CDR3: TGTGCCAGCAGTTACCCACAGGCCCCATCACCCCTCCACTTT. Amino acids: CASSYPQAPSPLHF.

The chain links TRBV4-2 to TRBJ2-2; D is unresolved. Germline V lookup: CDR1 LGHNA, CDR2 YNFKEQ. V was pared by 4 bases and J by 6 bases, with 9 bases between. The length of the CDR3 is 13 residues. CDR3 bases: TGTGCCAGCAGCCTCTCCGGTTCCGGGGAGCTGTTTTTT. Residues: CASSLSGSGELFF.

This clone was counted between two and nine times. The chain uses TRBV2 and TRBJ2-5, with D tentatively TRBD1 (6 bases). CDR1 is SNHLY and CDR2 is FYNNEI in the germline V gene. The CDR3 covers 13 residues. Trimming removed 4 bases from V and 2 bases from J, with 8 bases in between. For the CDR3, the DNA is TGTGCCAGCAGTGGACAGGTACAAGAGACCCAGTACTTC. Protein product: CASSGQVQETQYF.

V gene TRBV6-6 combines with J gene TRBJ1-2, with D perhaps matching TRBD1 (6 bases). CDR1 MNHNY and CDR2 SVGAGI come from the germline V gene (reference sequence). The V end was cut by 0 bases, the J end by 6 bases, with 11 bases between. This CDR3 has 14 residues. CDR3 protein: CASSYSPGQDGYTF. The DNA of the CDR3 is TGTGCCAGCAGTTACTCCCCGGGACAAGATGGCTACACCTTC.